These 25 T cell receptor beta chains originate from one sample sequenced in a study of blood T cell repertoires in COVID-19. Assay used: immunoSEQ multiplex PCR; TCRdb lists only in-frame clones, some missing. This table holds about 100,000 clones, about 80% found once. The sample comprised peripheral blood. These receptors were obtained from an older man with active or convalescent COVID-19.

This clone was observed once. The chain is built from TRBV29-1 and TRBJ2-5, with 9 nucleotides matching TRBD2. V trimming: 7 bases; J trimming: 1 base; junction bases outside the gene matches: 13. The CDR3 spans 16 residues. Germline assignment: CDR1 SQVTM and CDR2 ANQGSEA. As DNA, the CDR3 is TGCAGCGCCCCACGGGGGAGCGGGGGGTTCCAAGAGACCCAGTACTTC. It is translated as CSAPRGSGGFQETQYF.

The chain recombines TRBV7-9 with TRBJ2-7, with 9 bases matching TRBD2. Germline CDR1 and CDR2: SEHNR and FQNEAQ (reference sequence). V shed 1 base, J shed 5 bases, and the junction held 6 bases outside the gene matches. The length of the CDR3 is 15 residues. Here the CDR3 reads CASSLGNSGSHEQYF. The CDR3, as DNA: TGTGCCAGCAGCTTAGGTAATAGCGGGAGCCACGAGCAGTACTTC.

The rearrangement uses TRBV9 and TRBJ2-3, with 8 bases fitting TRBD2. The CDR3 contains 14 residues. After removal of 6 bases from V and 4 bases from J, the junction contained 7 bases not matched to a gene. Germline loops: CDR1 SGDLS, CDR2 YYNGEE. CDR3 sequence reads: CASNSGGQPDTQYF. CDR3 nucleotides: TGTGCCAGCAATTCGGGGGGGCAGCCAGATACGCAGTATTTT.

The V call is TRBV28, the J call TRBJ2-2; D possibly corresponds to TRBD2 (5 bases). The CDR3 totals 16 residues. Looked up from germline, CDR1 is MDHEN and CDR2 is SYDVKM. The ends were cut back, 2 bases at V and 3 bases at J, with 13 bases in the middle. The CDR3 DNA follows: TGTGCCAGCAGTTTAGGAAGAGGGAAGGACACCGGGGAGCTGTTTTTT. Protein product: CASSLGRGKDTGELFF.

The chain recombines TRBV15 with TRBJ2-7; no firm D call. The germline V and J ends were trimmed by 0 bases and 4 bases, with 10 bases remaining between them. This CDR3 has 14 amino acids. Germline CDR1 is LNHNV and CDR2 is YYDKDF (reference sequence). CDR3 loop: CATSRDPGSYEQYF. The CDR3 coding sequence is TGTGCCACCAGCAGAGACCCAGGATCGTACGAGCAGTACTTC.

The chain links TRBV28 to TRBJ2-5, with TRBD2 matching 10 bases. The CDR3 has 16 amino acids. Per germline, CDR1 MDHEN and CDR2 SYDVKM. The V segment lost 2 bases and the J segment 5 bases; nucleotides outside the gene matches: 8. CDR3 nucleotide sequence: TGTGCCAGCAGTTTAGGGCTAGCGGGGGCCTGGGAGACCCAGTACTTC. This sequence encodes CASSLGLAGAWETQYF. Full variable domain (rest looked up from reference TRBV28 and TRBJ2-5): DVKVTQSSRYLVKRTGEKVFLECVQDMDHENMFWYRQDPGLGLRLIYFSYDVKMKEKGDIPEGYSVSREKKERFSLILESASTNQTSMYLCASSLGLAGAWETQYFGPGTRLLVL.

The V gene is TRBV6-5, the J gene TRBJ1-5, with D maybe TRBD1 (5 bases). This CDR3 spans 14 amino acids. CDR1 is MNHEY and CDR2 is SVGAGI in the germline V gene. V was trimmed by 2 bases and J by 8 bases, leaving 13 bases between them. As DNA, the CDR3 is TGTGCCAGCAGTTACACAGGCTCTGCCGAGCCCCAGCATTTT. Translation gives CASSYTGSAEPQHF.

This clone was counted a single time. The CDR3 here is CASSFRSGNTIYF. The CDR3 nucleotides read TGTGCCAGCAGTTTTCGGTCTGGAAACACCATATATTTT. V and J are TRBV28 and TRBJ1-3; D gene unclear. The CDR3 loop spans 13 amino acids. Germline-derived CDR1 and CDR2 are MDHEN and SYDVKM. Trimming pared 3 bases from V and 1 base from J, leaving 4 bases between.

The chain employs TRBV9 and TRBJ2-2; D is perhaps TRBD2 (6 bases). V was shortened by 0 bases and J by 0 bases, with 6 bases between the two germline ends. The CDR3 spans 15 residues. CDR1 and CDR2 from the germline V gene are SGDLS and YYNGEE. This CDR3 reads CASSVAGANTGELFF. The CDR3 DNA is TGTGCCAGCAGCGTAGCGGGAGCGAACACCGGGGAGCTGTTTTTT.

The gene calls are TRBV6-6 and TRBJ1-2; perhaps TRBD1 as D (6 bases). Deletions cut 7 bases from V and 4 bases from J, with 13 bases between. The CDR3 loop spans 13 amino acids. Germline CDR1 is MNHNY and CDR2 is SVGAGI (reference sequence). The CDR3 bases are TGTGCCAGCACACAAGGGGGTTTCTATGGCTACACCTTC. This gives the protein CASTQGGFYGYTF.

This sequence joins TRBV6-2 or TRBV6-3 and TRBJ1-1; 8 bases align to TRBD1. CDR1 MNHEY and CDR2 SVGEGT come from the germline V gene. There are 14 residues in the CDR3. J lost 5 bases, V lost 5 bases, and 7 bases had no gene match. This chain's CDR3 is CASSQDRVQTEAFF. CDR3 sequence (DNA): TGTGCCAGCAGTCAGGACAGGGTACAGACTGAAGCTTTCTTT.

This clone was seen at least ten times. V usage is TRBV24-1 and J usage is TRBJ2-1, with D possibly being TRBD2 (5 bases). The CDR3 runs 14 residues. Germline V gene lookup returns CDR1 KGHDR and CDR2 SFDVKD. Trimming left V 0 bases short and J 8 bases short, with 10 bases between. Here the CDR3 DNA reads TGTGCCACCAGTGATTTGAGAACGAGGGATGAGCAGTTCTTC. It translates to CATSDLRTRDEQFF.

This chain links TRBV4-2 with TRBJ2-5; TRBD2 aligns across 7 bases. Germline V gene lookup returns CDR1 LGHNA and CDR2 YNFKEQ. The V segment lost 0 bases and the J segment 7 bases; nucleotides outside the gene matches: 8. This CDR3 spans 15 amino acids. The CDR3 spells CASSQDWEGEATQYF. The DNA of the CDR3 is TGTGCCAGCAGCCAAGATTGGGAGGGAGAGGCGACCCAGTACTTC.

This chain joins TRBV5-1 and TRBJ2-2, with 9 bases identical to TRBD1. Trimming at V came to 4 bases and at J to 2 bases, leaving 6 bases not matched to a gene. The CDR3 runs 16 residues. Germline V gives CDR1 SGHRS, CDR2 YFSETQ. The CDR3 DNA is TGCGCCAGCAGCCTAGGGACAGGGACCAACACCGGGGAGCTGTTTTTT. It is translated as CASSLGTGTNTGELFF.

The chain recombines TRBV7-2 with TRBJ1-5; the D is unclear. Germline V gene lookup returns CDR1 SGHTA and CDR2 FQGNSA. The CDR3 length is 13 residues. The V end lost 5 bases, the J end lost 9 bases, and 14 bases lay between the germline ends. The CDR3 sequence is CASSPMADWPQHF. The DNA of the CDR3 is TGTGCCAGCAGCCCAATGGCAGATTGGCCCCAGCATTTT.

This sequence joins TRBV20-1 and TRBJ1-5; maybe TRBD1 (6 bases). The V end lost 3 bases, the J end lost 0 bases, and 9 bases lay between the germline ends. The CDR3 extends over 14 amino acids. Germline CDR1 is DFQATT and CDR2 is SNEGSKA (reference sequence). CDR3 in DNA: TGCAGTGCTAGTGGACAGACTAGCAATCAGCCCCAGCATTTT. It is translated as CSASGQTSNQPQHF.

This clone was counted between two and nine times. The V and J genes are TRBV7-9 and TRBJ1-4, with a possible D match to TRBD1 (6 bases). Trimming pared 4 bases from V and 6 bases from J, leaving 12 bases between. CDR1 and CDR2 (germline): SEHNR, FQNEAQ (reference sequence). The CDR3 runs 14 residues. CDR3: CASSWKQGYEKLFF. CDR3 in DNA: TGTGCCAGCAGCTGGAAACAGGGTTATGAAAAACTGTTTTTT.

The V and J genes are TRBV6-5 and TRBJ1-2, with D unresolved. Germline values: CDR1 MNHEY, CDR2 SVGAGI. The CDR3 totals 14 residues. Trimming pared 1 base from V and 3 bases from J, leaving 9 bases between. CDR3 sequence reads: CASSYFGGDYGYTF. The CDR3 DNA reads as TGTGCCAGCAGTTACTTCGGCGGGGACTATGGCTACACCTTC.

The chain joins TRBV4-1 to TRBJ2-5; D unclear. The germline V and J ends were trimmed by 1 base and 7 bases, with 13 bases remaining between them. The CDR3 spans 14 residues. Germline loops: CDR1 MGHRA, CDR2 YSYEKL. CDR3 sequence (DNA): TGCGCCAGCAGCCAAGGCCTGGGCCGTTGGACCCAGTACTTC. It translates to CASSQGLGRWTQYF.

The V gene is TRBV19, the J gene TRBJ2-7; 9 nucleotides line up with TRBD1. The CDR3 is 16 amino acids. Trimming cost V 7 bases and J 3 bases; bases outside gene matches: 13. In germline, CDR1 is LNHDA, CDR2 SQIVND (reference sequence). This chain's CDR3 is CASKPTGQGPYYEQYF. In DNA, the CDR3 is TGTGCCAGTAAACCGACGGGACAGGGTCCCTACTACGAGCAGTACTTC.

The CDR3 DNA follows: TGTGCCAGCAGCCAAGAGGACTCAGATACGCAGTATTTT. Its protein product is CASSQEDSDTQYF. The chain recombines TRBV4-2 with TRBJ2-3; maybe TRBD2 (5 bases). Germline lookup yields CDR1 LGHNA and CDR2 YNFKEQ. The CDR3 is made up of 13 amino acids. Between the trimmed V and J ends, which lost 0 bases and 4 bases, there was a span of 5 bases.

The rearrangement links TRBV5-6 to TRBJ1-1; no clear D gene. The CDR3 is 14 amino acids. The germline gives CDR1 SGHDT, CDR2 YYEEEE. Trimming shortened V by 4 bases and J by 4 bases, and 14 bases separated the two germline ends. As DNA, the CDR3 is TGTGCCAGCAGCACCAGACTTGTCGGCACTGAAGCTTTCTTT. This translates into CASSTRLVGTEAFF.

CDR3 in amino acids: CASSSGTSDYEQYF. The DNA of the CDR3 is TGTGCCAGCAGCTCCGGGACTAGCGACTACGAGCAGTACTTC. The chain joins TRBV5-4 to TRBJ2-7, with TRBD2 matching 10 bases. The CDR3 loop spans 14 amino acids. V dropped 3 bases and J dropped 3; count of bases not matched to a gene: 3. CDR1 and CDR2 (germline): SGHNT, YYREEE (reference sequence). Full variable domain (outside the CDR3, taken from reference TRBV5-4 and TRBJ2-7): ETGVTQSPTHLIKTRGQQVTLRCSSQSGHNTVSWYQQALGQGPQFIFQYYREEENGRGNFPPRFSGLQFPNYSSELNVNALELDDSALYLCASSSGTSDYEQYFGPGTRLTVT.

This chain links TRBV24-1 with TRBJ2-3; 10 bases fit TRBD1. The CDR3 sequence is 15 residues long. The germline CDR1 and CDR2 sequences are KGHDR and SFDVKD. The V and J ends lost 6 bases and 4 bases, in that order; junction bases with no gene match: 6. As DNA, the CDR3 is TGTGCCACCAGTACACGGGACAGGGGACCAGATACGCAGTATTTT. It is translated as CATSTRDRGPDTQYF.

The chain couples TRBV19 to TRBJ2-1; D is possibly TRBD1 (5 bases). Germline CDR1 and CDR2: LNHDA and SQIVND (reference sequence). The CDR3 extends over 12 amino acids. V lost 8 bases and J 9 bases, leaving 14 bases between the germline ends. CDR3 sequence (DNA): TGTGCCAGTCGTAAAACAGGTGGTGAGCAGTTCTTC. Translation gives CASRKTGGEQFF.